This paragraph reports one TCR beta chain. Its antigen is unknown. This sample was included in a study of T cell responses to AZD1222 COVID-19 vaccine. Profiled with immunoSEQ multiplex PCR; TCRdb holds only in-frame clones, not every one. The profile shows approximately 100,000 clones, 86% of them singletons. The CDR3 spans 16 residues. The junction had 7 bases not matched to a gene; V was cut back by 0 bases and J by 2 bases. CDR1 ENHRY and CDR2 SYGVKD come from the germline V gene. Study-level results: Most donors were white British and more were female, and clonal diversity was possibly underestimated.

The source was peripheral blood, collected 28 days after the second dose of the MenACWY control vaccine. V is TRBV10-3 and J is TRBJ2-7, with 7 bases identical to TRBD1. This TCR was sampled from an adult who received the MenACWY meningococcal vaccine as a control. Here the CDR3 DNA reads TGTGCCATCAGTGAGTCGAAACAGGGGTTTACCTACGAGCAGTACTTC. This codes for CAISESKQGFTYEQYF.